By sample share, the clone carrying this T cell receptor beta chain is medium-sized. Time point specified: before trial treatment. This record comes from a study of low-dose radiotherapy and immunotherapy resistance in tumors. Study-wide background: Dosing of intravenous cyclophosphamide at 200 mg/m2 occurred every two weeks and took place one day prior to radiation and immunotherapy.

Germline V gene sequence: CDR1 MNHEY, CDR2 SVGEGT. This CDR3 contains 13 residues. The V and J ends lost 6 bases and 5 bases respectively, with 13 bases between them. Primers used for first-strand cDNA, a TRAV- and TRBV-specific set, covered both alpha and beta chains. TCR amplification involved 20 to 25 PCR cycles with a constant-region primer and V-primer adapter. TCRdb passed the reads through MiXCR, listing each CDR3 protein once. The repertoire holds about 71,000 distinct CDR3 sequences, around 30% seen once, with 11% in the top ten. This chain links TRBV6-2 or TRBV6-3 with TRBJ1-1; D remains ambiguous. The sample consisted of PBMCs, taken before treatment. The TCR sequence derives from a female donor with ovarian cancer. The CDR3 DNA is TGTGCCAGCAGCTACGAAGGAGTTACTGAAGCTTTCTTT. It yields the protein CASSYEGVTEAFF.